Listed here is a single T cell receptor beta chain. These data belong to a study of OX40 agonist ivuxolimab in advanced cancers. This table comes from immunoSEQ multiplex PCR, and its TCRdb copy is limited to in-frame clones, with some not included. The sample yields around 45,000 clones, about 79% seen once. The V gene end was trimmed by 8 bases and the J gene end by 0 bases; junction bases not matched to a gene: 6. Germline CDR1 reads LNHDA; CDR2 reads SQIVND (reference sequence). There are 15 residues in the CDR3. Sequencing used CD4+ or CD8+ T cells sorted from blood, obtained in a trial of the OX40 agonist ivuxolimab. The chain employs TRBV19 and TRBJ1-3; TRBD1 matches 8 bases. The source is an adult with an advanced solid tumor such as melanoma, head and neck, liver or kidney cancer. CDR3: CASGQGLDSGNTIYF. For the CDR3, the DNA is TGTGCCAGTGGACAGGGTTTGGACTCTGGAAACACCATATATTTT.